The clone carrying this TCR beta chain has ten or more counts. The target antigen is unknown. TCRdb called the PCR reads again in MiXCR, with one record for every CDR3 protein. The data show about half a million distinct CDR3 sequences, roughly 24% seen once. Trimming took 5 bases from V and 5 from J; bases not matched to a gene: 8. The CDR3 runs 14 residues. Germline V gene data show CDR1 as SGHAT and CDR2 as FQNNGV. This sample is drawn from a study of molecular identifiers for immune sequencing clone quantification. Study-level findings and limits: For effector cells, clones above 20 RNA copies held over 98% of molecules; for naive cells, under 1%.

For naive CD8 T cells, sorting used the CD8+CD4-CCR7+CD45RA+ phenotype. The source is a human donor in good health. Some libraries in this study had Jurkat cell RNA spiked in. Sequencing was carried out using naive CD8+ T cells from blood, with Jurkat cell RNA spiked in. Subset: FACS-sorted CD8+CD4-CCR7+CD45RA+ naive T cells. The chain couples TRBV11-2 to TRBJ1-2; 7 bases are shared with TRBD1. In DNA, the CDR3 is TGTGCCAGCAGCCCAGAGGGGGCAGGGTATGGCTACACCTTC. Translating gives CASSPEGAGYGYTF. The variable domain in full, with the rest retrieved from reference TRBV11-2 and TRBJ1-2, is EAGVAQSPRYKIIEKRQSVAFWCNPISGHATLYWYQQILGQGPKLLIQFQNNGVVDDSQLPKDRFSAERLKGVDSTLKIQPAKLEDSAVYLCASSPEGAGYGYTFGSGTRLTVV.